This TCR beta chain stems from a study of cytomegalovirus exposure and HLA in healthy donors. Study-wide results and caveats: As a later analysis revealed, the rate of TCR association differed by HLA locus, with DRB1 most and HLA-C fewest.

J lost 1 base, V lost 4 bases, and 9 bases had no gene match. Germline CDR1 LNHNV, CDR2 YYDKDF (reference sequence). CDR3 length: 16 amino acids. Turning to this clone: The antigen is unknown.

PCR primers comprised 60 Vbeta and 13 Jbeta primers. Measured with immunoSEQ multiplex PCR; TCRdb has only the in-frame clones, and not every one. The table shows some 180,000 clones, with around 80% occurring only once. Sequenced sample: PBMCs. The clonotype originates from a woman in her 30s in good health and CMV-seronegative. The chain carries TRBV15 and TRBJ1-2; 7 bases match TRBD1. CDR3 bases: TGTGCCACCAGCAAAAGGGACAGACTGCTTAACTATGGCTACACCTTC. Translation: CATSKRDRLLNYGYTF.